These T cell receptor beta chains were read from a single sample in a study of glioma-infiltrating T cells. MiXCR, applied by TCRdb to the multiplex PCR reads, yields one record per CDR3 protein. The profile covers some 99,000 distinct CDR3 sequences, with less than 30% appearing a single time and roughly 37% taken by the ten largest. The sample comprised glioma tissue, nonneoplastic brain tissue, or PBMCs (not recorded which). The origin of the receptors is a human donor with low-grade glioma or glioblastoma, undergoing nonglioma brain surgery, or in good health (not recorded which). Each CDR3 is given with its conserved first and last residue. The order of the fields is V gene, CDR3 protein.

TRBV9 CASSVSGGASTDTQYF
TRBV4-3 CASSQDSWVDYGYTF
TRBV6-4 CASSGLAGIDKQFF
TRBV7-2 CASSSSGLGANVLTF
TRBV29-1 CSAGGVSYEQYF
TRBV11-2 CASSLEPGRNHEQFF
TRBV7-3 CASSLIRLATYNEQFF
TRBV11-3 CASSLEWDSSGNTIYF
TRBV6-1 CASRSTRDTYEQYF
TRBV29-1 CSVDRLRDTQYF
TRBV14 CASSQPGTTQETQYF
TRBV9 CASSLNQGPGNTIYF
TRBV7-3 CASSVTGSTGEQYF
TRBV28 CASSLSLSNTEAFF
TRBV20-1 CSVYMREGNREQYF
TRBV7-8 CASSPRDGSYEQYF
TRBV6-6 CASSYSLLEQYF
TRBV4-1 CASSQDMGQGWNEQFF
TRBV19 CASSIVVRPGELFF
TRBV2 CASSDGDRLSSPLHF
TRBV2 CASSGWGGYNEQFF
TRBV19 CASGQGRNSPLHF
TRBV5-4 CASSALTGTGYEQYF
TRBV12-3/TRBV12-4 CASSFSVNTEAFF
TRBV20-1 CSATPTGLYNSPLHF
TRBV7-3 CASSLSRTEGDAFF
TRBV15 CATSRVEQNTEAFF
TRBV4-1 CASSQDSGGASDTQYF
TRBV6-4 CASRDCGGRNQPQHF
TRBV30 CAWRGGTYEQYF
TRBV18 CASSWTEEETQYF
TRBV29-1 CSVGDPGTAFYGYTF
TRBV6-1 CASSHSGSRINEQFF
TRBV4-1 CASSQGGAGAGETQYF
TRBV5-1 CASSVLQGSYEQYF
TRBV6-2/TRBV6-3 CASSSQINYGYTF
TRBV3-1 CASSQAHGLHEFF
TRBV12-3/TRBV12-4 CASGLALSYEQYF